Below, 13 T cell receptor beta chains from the same sample are listed, as sequenced in a study of T cell clonotyping in hematopoietic cell transplantation. Profiled with immunoSEQ multiplex PCR; TCRdb holds only in-frame clones, not every one. In the table there are some 8,600 clones, approximately 80% of which are singletons. This specimen was PBMCs, taken at the time of graft-versus-host disease after allogeneic stem cell transplant. The receptors stem from a male patient aged 60-70 years who had an allogeneic stem cell transplant from an unrelated donor, so the T cells may come from the graft donor. Some clones in this sample may be carry-over from other donors' samples.

The V call is TRBV20-1, the J call TRBJ2-5, with D hard to call. CDR1 DFQATT and CDR2 SNEGSKA come from the germline V gene (reference sequence). V lost 2 bases to trimming and J lost 1 base, with 2 bases between them. The CDR3 has 11 amino acids. This chain's CDR3 is CSARPQETQYF. The CDR3 region has the DNA TGCAGTGCTAGACCCCAAGAGACCCAGTACTTC.

This clone was seen a handful of times. This sequence joins TRBV6-5 and TRBJ2-2, with TRBD2 matching 7 bases. The trim removed 2 bases at V and 3 bases at J, leaving 3 bases unmatched. This CDR3 has 15 residues. CDR1 is MNHEY, CDR2 SVGAGI, per germline. In nucleotides, the CDR3 is TGTGCCAGCAGTTACGGGGGGGGGTACACCGGGGAGCTGTTTTTT. It translates to CASSYGGGYTGELFF.

This clone was seen a few times. This chain uses TRBV4-3 with TRBJ2-7; D is possibly TRBD1 (6 bases). Germline lookup yields CDR1 LGHNA and CDR2 YSLEER. The length of the CDR3 is 14 residues. V was cut by 1 base and J by 3 bases, with 10 bases left in between. The CDR3 bases are TGCGCCAGCAGCCAAGGGCAGGGGCTCTACGAGCAGTACTTC. It specifies CASSQGQGLYEQYF.

The V call is TRBV4-2, the J call TRBJ2-1; 9 bases fit TRBD2. Trimming took 6 bases from V and 8 from J; bases not matched to a gene: 5. The CDR3 has 13 residues. The germline CDR1 and CDR2 sequences are LGHNA and YNFKEQ. CDR3 region: CASSLAGSDEQFF. CDR3 in DNA: TGTGCCAGCAGTCTAGCGGGGAGCGATGAGCAGTTCTTC.

This clone was seen a few times. The gene calls are TRBV7-9 and TRBJ1-2, with TRBD1 matching 9 bases. The ends lost 4 bases at V and 4 bases at J; junction bases unmatched: 10. Germline CDR1 SEHNR, CDR2 FQNEAQ (reference sequence). The CDR3 is made up of 16 amino acids. The CDR3 sequence: CASSSPRTGDGYGYTF. The CDR3 region has the DNA TGTGCCAGCAGCTCGCCCCGGACAGGGGATGGCTATGGCTACACCTTC. The full variable domain, rest sourced from reference TRBV7-9 and TRBJ1-2, is DTGVSQNPRHKITKRGQNVTFRCDPISEHNRLYWYRQTLGQGPEFLTYFQNEAQLEKSRLLSDRFSAERPKGSFSTLEIQRTEQGDSAMYLCASSSPRTGDGYGYTFGSGTRLTVV.

The chain recombines TRBV19 with TRBJ2-1; D is perhaps TRBD1 or TRBD2 (5 bases each). This CDR3 has 15 residues. Looked up from germline, CDR1 is LNHDA and CDR2 is SQIVND (reference sequence). Trimming took 7 bases from V and 0 from J, leaving 13 bases between them. The CDR3 is CASTPGRRSYNEQFF. CDR3 nucleotide sequence: TGTGCCAGTACCCCGGGACGGCGCTCCTACAATGAGCAGTTCTTC.

The chain links TRBV19 to TRBJ1-5; a weak D match, TRBD1 (6 bases). The CDR3 length is 13 residues. Germline CDR1 and CDR2: LNHDA and SQIVND (reference sequence). The V end lost 3 bases, the J end lost 9 bases, and 12 bases lay between the germline ends. The CDR3 DNA sequence: TGTGCCAGTAGTATGTCAGGGGTCGGGCCCCAGCATTTT. It is translated as CASSMSGVGPQHF.

The chain recombines TRBV6-5 with TRBJ1-3, with unresolved D. The CDR3 totals 12 residues. Trimming pared 6 bases from V and 9 bases from J, leaving 12 bases between. Looked up from germline, CDR1 is MNHEY and CDR2 is SVGAGI. CDR3 DNA: TGTGCCAGCAGCTCGGGCGTAGGCACCATATATTTT. This gives the protein CASSSGVGTIYF.

The rearrangement links TRBV7-2 to TRBJ2-3, with D possibly matching TRBD2 (6 bases). CDR1 SGHTA and CDR2 FQGNSA come from the germline V gene. V was shortened by 5 bases and J by 1 base, with 10 bases between the two germline ends. The CDR3 sequence is 14 residues long. The CDR3 loop reads CASSQGLGTDTQYF. The CDR3 DNA is TGTGCCAGCAGCCAGGGACTGGGCACAGATACGCAGTATTTT.

The rearrangement uses TRBV14 and TRBJ2-5; D not resolved. The CDR3 is 15 residues long. CDR1 SGHDN and CDR2 FVKESK come from the germline V gene. V lost 0 bases to trimming and J lost 5 bases, with 13 bases between them. The CDR3 sequence is CASSQDPSFRETQYF. CDR3 sequence (DNA): TGTGCCAGCAGCCAAGATCCGTCGTTTCGGGAGACCCAGTACTTC.

Worth noting for this clone: A much larger clone lies one base from this, so it may be a read error. The genes are TRBV6-6 and TRBJ1-1; TRBD1 might be the D (5 bases). The CDR3 has 12 amino acids. Germline V gene data show CDR1 as MNHNY and CDR2 as SVGAGI (reference sequence). V shed 2 bases and J shed 4 bases, with 5 bases lying between them. The CDR3 bases are TGTGCCAGCAGTTACGGGGGCACTGAAGCTTTCTTT. Protein product: CASSYGGTEAFF.

The chain employs TRBV2 and TRBJ1-5; D not resolved. Looked up from germline, CDR1 is SNHLY and CDR2 is FYNNEI. This CDR3 region has 15 residues. Trimming cost V 8 bases and J 0 bases, with 14 bases left between them. CDR3 sequence reads: CASSFAGDSNQPQHF. In nucleotides, the CDR3 is TGTGCCAGCTCCTTTGCCGGGGATAGCAATCAGCCCCAGCATTTT.

The rearrangement uses TRBV7-2 and TRBJ1-2, with 8 bases identical to TRBD1. This CDR3 is 14 amino acids long. The ends lost 1 base at V and 4 bases at J; junction bases unmatched: 2. The V gene's germline CDR1 is SGHTA and CDR2 FQGNSA. As DNA, the CDR3 is TGTGCCAGCAGCTTAGGTGGGACAGGCTATGGCTACACCTTC. Translating gives CASSLGGTGYGYTF.